The source of this TCR beta chain is a study of T cells in Graves' hyperthyroidism and ophthalmopathy (dated by TCRdb to between 2019 and 2020). About the study as a whole: Peripheral blood was sampled at the time of initial diagnosis, prior to any treatment. In addition, the study compared T-cell repertoires in thyroid tissue and in blood from several Graves' hyperthyroidism patients. To identify distinguishing TCR V-J signatures, a discovery cohort of some 99 patients was used, comprising some 45 with Graves' ophthalmopathy and under 60 with stable Graves' hyperthyroidism. The roughly 100 discovery patients were randomly split 7:3 into training and test sets. The paper reports TCR Vbeta CDR3 sequencing of approximately 140 peripheral blood samples: 40 or so ophthalmopathy, approximately 74 hyperthyroidism and around 17 progressor patients. An independent validation cohort of some 18 hyperthyroidism patients and about 15 patients who later progressed to ophthalmopathy tested prospective prediction of ophthalmopathy. After sampling, hyperthyroidism patients received methimazole starting at 30 mg daily, and ophthalmopathy patients received high-dose intravenous methylprednisolone.

Stable Graves' hyperthyroidism was defined as no progression to ophthalmopathy during 18 months of follow-up. The hyperthyroidism patients were between 18 and 65 years old and newly diagnosed, with a disease duration of less than 2 months. Patients with uncontrolled infections, other autoimmune diseases, pregnancy or lactation were excluded. Clinical symptoms, serum thyroxine and TRAb, thyroid ultrasound, and orbital computed tomography formed the basis for the diagnoses. PBMCs were separated from under 12 ml of fresh peripheral blood using Ficoll-Paque density gradient centrifugation. Total RNA was extracted using Trizol reagent, and RNA quality was assessed on an Agilent 2100 Bioanalyzer. Broader findings and caveats from the paper: Ophthalmopathy was separated from stable hyperthyroidism by a 13 V-J signature model, with around 90% sensitivity and about 81% specificity obtained in cross-validation and 80%/75% obtained in testing. Most expanded thyroid clonotypes (frequency above 0.001) were also detected in blood, suggesting blood repertoires may reflect thyroid immune responses. In validation, the model predicted progression to ophthalmopathy with 55% to 71% sensitivity and about 73% specificity, a median of about six months before onset. No statistical method was used to set the sample size in advance, and investigators knew the group allocation.

Amplification of TCR beta CDR3 regions was carried out from RNA transcripts. A first-round RT-PCR of the TCR CDR3 used the HTBI primer set with the Qiagen OneStep RT-PCR kit. The libraries were constructed in a second round of multiplex PCR and then size-selected and purified. Sequencing of the libraries was done on an Illumina HiSeq2000 using paired-end 100 bp reads. In the source study's methods: SOAPnuke was used to process the raw data, with reads discarded if the reads contained adapters or uncalled bases, had a mean Phred below 15, or lacked an exact constant-primer or identifier match. High-quality paired reads were merged using COPE v1.2.5, and each unique nucleotide sequence was defined as a clonotype. MiTCR v1.1 was used to align clonotypes to the IMGT TRBV, TRBD and TRBJ reference segments. Analysis was restricted to V-J combinations with a frequency above 0.0001, which covered about 99% of repertoires. A TCS score was defined as the ratio of F50 (clonal expansion) to E x V (chaos), with BLOSUM62-based TCRdist applied between CDR3 peptides within each V-J. Welch's t-statistics and random forest reduced 514 V-J features to around 14, which were used in a naive Bayes classifier (R e1071). Clones were called with MiXCR by TCRdb after fastp trimmed the public reads at Q25, and only in-frame beta chains were retained. Identical CDR3 protein sequences are pooled into one entry, listed with their most common genes and DNA. TCRdb, rather than the study authors, made the V and J calls. The sample table lists approximately 600,000 distinct CDR3 sequences, around 15% of them with a count of one. The ten most abundant clones make up 3.5% to 4% of the sample.

Concerning this clonotype itself: This receptor's antigen is unknown. Base qualities are missing; no much larger clone stands one base away.

This receptor was identified in a woman aged 25 to 39 with Graves' hyperthyroidism. The sequencing sample was made of blood.

The DNA is TGCAGTGCAAGAAACCGAGGGCGCTTTGAAGCTGAAGCTTTCTTT. It encodes CSARNRGRFEAEAFF. The chain links TRBV20-1 with TRBJ1-1; no confident D gene assignment can be made. Reading from cysteine to phenylalanine, the CDR3 counts 15 amino acids. The entry retains the CDR3 DNA only, 45 bases that are in frame from base 1. The V and J ends are trimmed by 6 bases and 6 bases, leaving 23 bases between them. Taken from the germline V gene (reference sequence), the CDR1 and CDR2 loops are DFQATT and SNEGSKA.